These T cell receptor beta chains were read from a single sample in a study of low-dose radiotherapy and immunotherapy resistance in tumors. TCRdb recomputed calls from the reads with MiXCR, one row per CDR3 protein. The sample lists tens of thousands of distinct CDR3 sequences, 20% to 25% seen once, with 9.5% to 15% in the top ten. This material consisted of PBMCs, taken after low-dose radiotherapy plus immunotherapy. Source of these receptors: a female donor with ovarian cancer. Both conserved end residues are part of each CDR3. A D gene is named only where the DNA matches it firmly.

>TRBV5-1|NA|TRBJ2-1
CASSSGIVLGNEQFF
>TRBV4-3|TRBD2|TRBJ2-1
CASSQRTSGIFWEQFF
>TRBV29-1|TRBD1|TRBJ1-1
CSAPGATGALGTEAFF
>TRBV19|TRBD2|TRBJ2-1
CASSSVSGSEQFF
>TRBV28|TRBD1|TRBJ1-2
CASRTDREAGYTF
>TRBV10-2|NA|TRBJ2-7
CASSEREIYEQYF
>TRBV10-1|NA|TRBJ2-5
CASSQASGGGETQYF
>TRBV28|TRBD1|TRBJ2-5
CASSGSGQGVETQYF
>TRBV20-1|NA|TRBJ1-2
CSARDQRAGEAGYTF
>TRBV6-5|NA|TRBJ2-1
CASSVWGETGLLIGEQFF
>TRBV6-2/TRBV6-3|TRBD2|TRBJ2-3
CASSELIAGPDTQYF
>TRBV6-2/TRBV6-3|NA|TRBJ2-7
CASSYSGPATRGYF
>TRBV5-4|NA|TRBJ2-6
CASFGLGRNSGANVLTF
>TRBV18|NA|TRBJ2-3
CASSRGGPSRTDTQYF
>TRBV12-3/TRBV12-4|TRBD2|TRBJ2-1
CASTPTSGNNEQFF
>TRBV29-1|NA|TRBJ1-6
CSVGDGGNSPLHF
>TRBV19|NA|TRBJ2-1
CASSIRYSTSNEQFF
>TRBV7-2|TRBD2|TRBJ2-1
CASSPRPGGPREQFF
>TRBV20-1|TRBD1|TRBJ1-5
CSASKAGGLNQPQHF
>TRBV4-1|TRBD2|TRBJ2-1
CASSQVGTIQLGTSYNEQFF
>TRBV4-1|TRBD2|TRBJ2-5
CASSRGTTKETQYF
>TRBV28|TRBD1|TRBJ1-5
CASSLYGQGRDQPQHF
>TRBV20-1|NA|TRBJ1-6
CSARGASLQDSPLHF
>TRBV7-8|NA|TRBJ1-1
CASSSLGLRNTEAFF
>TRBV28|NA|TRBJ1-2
CASSPQGRTNAF
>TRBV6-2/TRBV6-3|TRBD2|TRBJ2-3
CASSRRGSGGTSPTDTQYF
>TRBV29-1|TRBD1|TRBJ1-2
CSVDLAAGGGYTF
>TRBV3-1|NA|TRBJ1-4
CASSQGGGANEKLFF
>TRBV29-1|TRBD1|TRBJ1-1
CSVQPGGWGDTEAFF
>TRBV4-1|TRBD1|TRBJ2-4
CASSPHGQGNPLTKNIQYF
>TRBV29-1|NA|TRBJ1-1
CSVSGDGGTEAFF
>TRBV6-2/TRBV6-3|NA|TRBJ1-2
CASKRENYGYTF
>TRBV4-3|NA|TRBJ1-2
CASSQDRSAGGYTF
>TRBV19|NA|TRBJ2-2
CASAPTASTGELFF
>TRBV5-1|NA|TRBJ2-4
CASSSRVPASLAKNIQYF
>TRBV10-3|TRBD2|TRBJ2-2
CASRLAGGLTGELFF
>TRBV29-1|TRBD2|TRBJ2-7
CSVTSGLAGGGEQYF
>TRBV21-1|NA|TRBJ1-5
CASSQRGANQPQHF
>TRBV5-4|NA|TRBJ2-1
CASITSPSNNEQFF
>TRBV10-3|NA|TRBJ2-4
CAISESKAEIENIQYF
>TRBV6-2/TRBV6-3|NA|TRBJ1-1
CASRTGTEPAFF
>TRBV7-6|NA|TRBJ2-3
CASSLNRWYNNTQYF
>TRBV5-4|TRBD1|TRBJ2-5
CASSRTGVETQYF
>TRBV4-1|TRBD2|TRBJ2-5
CASSQVWGAGGGETQYF
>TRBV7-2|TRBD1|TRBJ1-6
CASSLSTGDYNSPLHF
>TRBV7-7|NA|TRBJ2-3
CASSAGKGRGDTQYF
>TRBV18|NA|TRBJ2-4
CASSPVRAPGAKNIQYF
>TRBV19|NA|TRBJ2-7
CASSGTEYEQYF
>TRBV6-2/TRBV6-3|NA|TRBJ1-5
CASVGVYSNQPQHF
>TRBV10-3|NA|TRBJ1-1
CAISESGRTNEAFF
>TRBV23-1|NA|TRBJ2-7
CASSQSRQTLLTRYEQYF
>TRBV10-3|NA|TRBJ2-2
CAISVYRVATTNTGELFFF
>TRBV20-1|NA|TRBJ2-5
CSARDPRTGQETQYF
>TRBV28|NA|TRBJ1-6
CASSPPRRDQNSPLHF
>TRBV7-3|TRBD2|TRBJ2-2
CASSLTSVTGELFF
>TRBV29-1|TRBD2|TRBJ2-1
CSATVASGESEQFF
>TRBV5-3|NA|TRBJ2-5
CASSLDGTSEETQYF